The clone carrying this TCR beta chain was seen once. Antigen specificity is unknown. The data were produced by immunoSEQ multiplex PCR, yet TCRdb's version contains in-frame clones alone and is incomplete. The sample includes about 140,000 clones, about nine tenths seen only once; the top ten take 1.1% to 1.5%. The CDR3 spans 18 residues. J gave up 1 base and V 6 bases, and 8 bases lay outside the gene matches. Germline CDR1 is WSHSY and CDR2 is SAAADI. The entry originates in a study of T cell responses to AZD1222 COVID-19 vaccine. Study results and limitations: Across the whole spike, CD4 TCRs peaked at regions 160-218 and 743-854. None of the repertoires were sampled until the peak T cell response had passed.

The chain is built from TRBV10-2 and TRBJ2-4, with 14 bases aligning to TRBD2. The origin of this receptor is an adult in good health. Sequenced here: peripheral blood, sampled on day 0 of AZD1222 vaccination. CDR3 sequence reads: CASRPGLAGAEAKNIQYF. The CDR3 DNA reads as TGCGCCAGCAGGCCGGGACTAGCGGGGGCAGAGGCCAAAAACATTCAGTACTTC.